Sequencing of this T cell receptor (beta chain) was carried out in a study of spatial heterogeneity in lung cancer. Study-wide background: Raw reads showed each unique TCR and UMI combination turning up more than ten times on average.

This clonotype was observed at least ten times. Unique molecular identifiers tagged every individual TCR cDNA molecule. Each CDR3 protein is one row after TCRdb ran MiXCR on the 5' RACE reads. The table shows 30,000 to 40,000 distinct CDR3 sequences, with under 4% occurring only once. The germline gives CDR1 MDHEN, CDR2 SYDVKM. The CDR3 loop spans 14 amino acids. Between the trimmed V and J ends, which lost 7 bases and 5 bases, there was a span of 16 bases. Time point denoted: sample taken at primary tumor resection. Samples were obtained from roughly 65 donors, all untreated early-stage non-small cell lung cancer patients. The sequenced material consisted of unsorted whole RNA from tumor, nontumor lung or frozen PBMC.

Here the sequenced sample was normal lung tissue next to the tumor, taken at surgery. The sequence was collected from a male donor with early-stage non-small cell lung cancer. This chain joins TRBV28 and TRBJ2-3, with D perhaps matching TRBD2 (6 bases). CDR3 residues: CASTTGAFGDTQYF. The CDR3 coding sequence is TGTGCCAGCACCACGGGAGCGTTTGGAGATACGCAGTATTTT.